This entry features one T cell receptor beta chain sequence. Documented time point: pretreatment peripheral blood. Repertoires were generated with immunoSEQ multiplex PCR, while TCRdb's copy carries only in-frame clones and drops some. The sample lists fewer than 60,000 clones; around 84% were seen once. This sample is part of a study of PD-L1 blockade in urothelial cancer. This CDR3 is built from 13 residues. Trimming pared 3 bases from V and 6 bases from J, leaving 12 bases between. CDR1 is MGHRA, CDR2 YSYEKL, per germline. This rearrangement joins TRBV4-1 to TRBJ2-7; D possibly corresponds to TRBD1 (5 bases). The sample in question was PBMCs, obtained around atezolizumab (anti-PD-L1) treatment. The TCR comes from a man in his 70s with urothelial cancer. Written as DNA, the CDR3 is TGCGCCAGCAGCCAGTTGCAGGGCGGCGAGCAGTACTTC. Translation: CASSQLQGGEQYF.